The source of this TCR beta chain is a study of T cells in lung cancer brain metastases listed by TCRdb under 2018. Regarding the research as a whole: Of the roughly 22 patients, about 17 had a history of tobacco use, with a median of roughly 41 pack-years. The cohort included about 20 patients who provided 40 specimens, with each patient contributing one primary lung lesion and one brain metastasis. The study compared TCR beta CDR3 repertoires between fully resected primary non-small cell lung cancers and paired brain metastases. About 90% of the 20 patients received no interval therapy between primary and metastasis resection. Of the patients, about a dozen were female and roughly 9 were male, and their median age at first diagnosis was around 60 years. Median interval between primary and brain metastasis specimen acquisition was around 350 days. DNA integrity number averaged approximately 4.1 in both primary and metastatic specimens, with no significant difference between sites. The study at large found these results: Brain metastases had significantly fewer unique productive clones than paired primaries (median approximately 1,500 versus 4,500). Effects of preoperative corticosteroids on T cell infiltration in brain metastases could not be controlled. Most clones were specific to a single lesion, and paired lesions overlapped only to a limited degree (mean Morisita index about 0.2). DNA fragmentation in FFPE samples may have prevented retrieval of the complete infiltrating T cell repertoire. The ten most abundant clones accounted for a significantly larger fraction of the repertoire in brain metastases than in primaries, which suggests clonal expansion.

Each sample received about 2.24 to 5.5 ug of genomic DNA as input, and the DNA input was kept equal within each pair of samples. TCR beta libraries were built with the immunoSEQ hsTCRbeta Kit using multiplexed V and J gene primers in two PCR steps. Pooled libraries with positive and negative controls were sequenced on an Illumina MiSeq using a 100-cycle paired-end protocol. The study's processing was this. The immunoSEQ vendor processed the raw data into normalized, annotated TCR beta repertoire reports. Richness was defined as unique clones by nucleotide sequence, with iChao1 and Efron-Thisted estimators extrapolating total richness. To characterize and compare the paired lesions, the analysis used Pielou's evenness, Simpson's index, the proportional abundance of the top-ten clones, and the Morisita overlap index. In TCRdb, the immuneACCESS table is reduced to in-frame sequences with V and J assigned. These tables do not hold every clone; where another copy was compared, an unresolved V gene accounts for under half, and the others remain unexplained. V and J calls and clone size are those listed in that table; D and trimming were worked out from the DNA. The sample table contains about 2,500 clones; only one count was recorded for around 91% of them. Around 3.7% of the sample goes to the ten largest clones.

At the junction V is shortened by 0 bases and J by 3 bases, with 10 bases in between. As encoded in the germline V gene, CDR1 is SGHAT while CDR2 is FQNNGV. The CDR3, cysteine through phenylalanine, is 15 amino acids long. Just the 45-base CDR3 DNA is kept, in frame starting at base 1. On this clone: The antigen this receptor binds is unknown. Per-nucleotide qualities are absent, and no much larger clonotype sits a single base away. Other DNA sequences from this sample encode an identical CDR3 as well.

Patients had resection either for delayed recurrence of a solitary brain metastasis or for synchronous oligometastatic disease. Patients with a history of multiple malignancies were excluded so that cancers other than NSCLC would not be included. Tumor areas were macrodissected from five deparaffinized around 9.1 um unstained sections, using marked H&E slides as a guide. Every specimen was formalin-fixed and paraffin-embedded (FFPE). The AllPrep DNA/RNA FFPE Kit was used for extraction of genomic DNA. The chain is made from TRBV11-2 and TRBJ2-3; possibly the D gene is TRBD1, per 6 matching bases. The source material was tumor tissue from the primary lung tumor. The cell subset or site label, as the study defines it: primary lung cancer lesion. This clonotype was obtained from a man between 65 and 80 years old with non-small cell lung cancer. The nucleotide sequence is TGTGCCAGCAGCTTAGAGAGGGGGAGTACAGATACGCAGTATTTT. Its translation is CASSLERGSTDTQYF.